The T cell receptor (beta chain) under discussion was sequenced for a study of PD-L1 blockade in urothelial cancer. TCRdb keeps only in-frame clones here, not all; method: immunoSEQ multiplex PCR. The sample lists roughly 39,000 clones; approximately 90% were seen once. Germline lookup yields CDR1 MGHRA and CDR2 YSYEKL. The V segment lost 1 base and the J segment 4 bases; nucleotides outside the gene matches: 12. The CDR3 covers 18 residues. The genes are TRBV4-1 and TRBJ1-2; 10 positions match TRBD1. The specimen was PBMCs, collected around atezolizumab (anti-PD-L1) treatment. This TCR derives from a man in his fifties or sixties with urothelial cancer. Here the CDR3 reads CASSQGPHGQGDSYGYTF. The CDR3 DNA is TGCGCCAGCAGCCAAGGGCCTCATGGACAGGGGGATTCCTATGGCTACACCTTC.